This record concerns one T cell receptor beta chain sequence. Its specificity is unknown. After removal of 7 bases from V and 6 bases from J, the junction contained 4 bases not matched to a gene. The CDR3 contains 14 residues. CDR1 is SNHLY and CDR2 is FYNNEI in the germline V gene. This sample is part of a study of cytomegalovirus exposure and HLA in healthy donors. With 60 Vbeta and 13 Jbeta primers, the PCR was carried out. TCRdb keeps only in-frame clones here, not all; method: immunoSEQ multiplex PCR. The data show about 200,000 clones, and the top ten clones hold over 0.95%. Study findings and constraints: Prior analysis indicated that the majority of TCR beta V segments exhibited productivity approximately 87% or approximately 30% of the time. Across HLA loci, a later analysis found differing TCR association rates, with DRB1 most and HLA-C fewest.

Although they were nominally healthy when sampled, donors likely had unrecorded immune exposures. Specimen: PBMCs. V gene TRBV2 combines with J gene TRBJ2-1, with 12 nucleotides matching TRBD2. The TCR comes from a girl aged 2 to 10 in good health and CMV-seropositive. The CDR3 DNA reads as TGTGCCAGCACCGGACTAGCGGGATCCAATGAGCAGTTCTTC. Translated, it gives CASTGLAGSNEQFF.